These 19 T cell receptor beta chains were sequenced from one sample in a study of cytomegalovirus exposure and HLA in healthy donors. The PCR used 60 Vbeta and 13 Jbeta primers. Repertoires were generated with immunoSEQ multiplex PCR, while TCRdb's copy carries only in-frame clones and drops some. Altogether approximately 130,000 clones are present, under 85% being singletons, with the ten largest covering around 2.9%. The specimen was PBMCs. The receptors here all came from a man younger than 45 in good health and CMV-seronegative.

This chain uses TRBV10-3 with TRBJ2-1, with a weak D call TRBD2 (7 bases). Per germline, CDR1 ENHRY and CDR2 SYGVKD. The CDR3 is made up of 14 amino acids. Trimming stripped 6 bases from V and 5 bases from J, with 14 bases between. For the CDR3, the DNA is TGTGCCATCAGGGCCGGGGGGCCGGACAATGAGCAGTTCTTC. It yields the protein CAIRAGGPDNEQFF.

V is TRBV5-1 and J is TRBJ2-3; perhaps TRBD2 as D (5 bases). Germline assignment: CDR1 SGHRS and CDR2 YFSETQ. The V end was cut by 0 bases, the J end by 4 bases, with 9 bases between. CDR3 size: 14 residues. CDR3 region: CASSLGTGSDTQYF. Here the CDR3 DNA reads TGCGCCAGCAGCTTGGGTACGGGGTCAGATACGCAGTATTTT.

This sequence joins TRBV6-5 and TRBJ2-5, with D maybe TRBD2 (5 bases). Between the trimmed V and J ends, which lost 6 bases and 2 bases, there was a span of 13 bases. Per the germline V gene, CDR1 is MNHEY and CDR2 is SVGAGI. This CDR3 is 14 amino acids long. CDR3: CASSSPGYQETQYF. The CDR3 nucleotides are TGTGCCAGCAGCTCCCCGGGATATCAAGAGACCCAGTACTTC.

There are a few counts of this clone. The chain couples TRBV9 to TRBJ2-7; TRBD2 might be the D (7 bases). Germline CDR1 SGDLS, CDR2 YYNGEE. This CDR3 is 15 amino acids long. The V end lost 3 bases, the J end lost 4 bases, and 17 bases lay between the germline ends. The CDR3 nucleotides read TGTGCCAGCAGCGACCAAGCGGGACAAGTTTACGAGCAGTACTTC. Protein: CASSDQAGQVYEQYF.

This clone has just one count. This sequence joins TRBV7-2 and TRBJ1-4; 9 positions agree with TRBD1. The CDR3 extends over 15 amino acids. The V segment lost 6 bases and the J segment 4 bases; nucleotides outside the gene matches: 6. The V gene's germline CDR1 is SGHTA and CDR2 FQGNSA. CDR3 amino acids: CASSEPGQGNEKLFF. CDR3 in DNA: TGTGCCAGCAGTGAACCGGGACAGGGTAATGAAAAACTGTTTTTT.

This chain links TRBV2 with TRBJ1-5, with a tentative D call TRBD1 (6 bases). This CDR3 is 15 amino acids long. Trimming removed 2 bases at V and 2 bases at J, with 10 bases between. The V gene's germline CDR1 is SNHLY and CDR2 FYNNEI. The CDR3 region is CASSEQSGGNQPQHF. The CDR3 DNA is TGTGCCAGCAGTGAACAGTCAGGGGGCAATCAGCCCCAGCATTTT.

The chain couples TRBV28 to TRBJ2-1; D possibly corresponds to TRBD2 (5 bases). The CDR3 has 12 amino acids. V was shortened by 4 bases and J by 10 bases, with 11 bases between the two germline ends. CDR1 is MDHEN, CDR2 SYDVKM, per germline. CDR3 in amino acids: CASSSTRAEQFF. CDR3 DNA sequence: TGTGCCAGCAGTTCCACTAGGGCCGAGCAGTTCTTC.

There are a few counts of this clone. The CDR3 end shows no conserved phenylalanine or tryptophan, and so a read error is likely. The rearrangement uses TRBV7-9 and TRBJ1-1; 7 bases line up with TRBD1. With 5 bases clipped from V and 8 bases from J, the junction kept 11 bases outside the gene matches. Looked up from germline, CDR1 is SEHNR and CDR2 is FQNEAQ (reference sequence). The CDR3 has 14 residues. CDR3 in amino acids: CASSPRAGGPEAFV. CDR3 nucleotides: TGTGCCAGCAGCCCCCGGGCAGGGGGTCCCGAAGCTTTCGTT.

The V and J genes are TRBV9 and TRBJ2-7; TRBD2 matches 7 bases. The CDR3 has 15 residues. Germline lookup yields CDR1 SGDLS and CDR2 YYNGEE. Trimming at V came to 0 bases and at J to 2 bases, leaving 5 bases not matched to a gene. The CDR3 region is CASSVAGGFPYEQYF. In nucleotides, the CDR3 is TGTGCCAGCAGCGTAGCCGGGGGGTTCCCCTACGAGCAGTACTTC.

This clone was recorded a few times. V gene TRBV9 combines with J gene TRBJ1-6, with 10 bases fitting TRBD1. Trimming removed 5 bases from V and 5 bases from J; junction bases left unmatched: 4. The CDR3 length is 15 residues. Germline values: CDR1 SGDLS, CDR2 YYNGEE. The CDR3 here is CASRVGTGDNSPLHF. CDR3 coding DNA: TGTGCCAGCAGGGTTGGGACAGGGGATAATTCACCCCTCCACTTT.

The J gene is TRBJ2-5, the V gene TRBV7-9; perhaps TRBD1 as D (6 bases). CDR3 length: 15 amino acids. V was clipped by 5 bases and J by 3 bases, with 16 bases between them. Germline V gene sequence: CDR1 SEHNR, CDR2 FQNEAQ (reference sequence). CDR3 amino acids: CASSRGGGREETQYF. In DNA, the CDR3 is TGTGCCAGCAGCCGAGGTGGGGGCCGGGAAGAGACCCAGTACTTC.

The CDR3 DNA follows: TGTGCCTGGAACGGGCGGGTTGACGAGCAGTACTTC. It specifies CAWNGRVDEQYF. The chain joins TRBV30 to TRBJ2-7; a possible D gene is TRBD2 (5 bases). The CDR3 consists of 12 residues. In germline, CDR1 is GTSNPN, CDR2 SVGIG (reference sequence). V shed 4 bases and J shed 5 bases, with 12 bases lying between them.

This sequence joins TRBV5-1 and TRBJ2-3, with TRBD1 matching over 7 bases. V shed 2 bases, J shed 1 base, and the junction held 1 base outside the gene matches. CDR1 and CDR2 from the germline V gene are SGHRS and YFSETQ. This CDR3 is built from 14 residues. Written as DNA, the CDR3 is TGCGCCAGCAGCTTTACAGGGGGCACAGATACGCAGTATTTT. Its translation: CASSFTGGTDTQYF.

This clone was observed a few times. V gene TRBV28 combines with J gene TRBJ1-2; 10 nucleotides align to TRBD1. V gave up 4 bases and J gave up 2 bases; unmatched junction bases: 7. The CDR3 sequence is 16 residues long. CDR1 and CDR2 (germline): MDHEN, SYDVKM. CDR3 sequence: CASSWGRDRGNYGYTF. In DNA, the CDR3 is TGTGCCAGCAGTTGGGGCAGGGACAGGGGAAACTATGGCTACACCTTC.

The chain joins TRBV2 to TRBJ2-1, with 9 bases aligning to TRBD2. V lost 3 bases and J lost 3; bases outside the gene matches: 12. Looked up from germline, CDR1 is SNHLY and CDR2 is FYNNEI. CDR3 size: 18 residues. CDR3 in DNA: TGTGCCAGCAGTGACACCGGCGGGAGGGCCCAATTCTACAATGAGCAGTTCTTC. Translating gives CASSDTGGRAQFYNEQFF.

The V and J genes are TRBV19 and TRBJ1-4; D may be TRBD1 (6 bases). The CDR3 runs to 14 residues. The V gene lost 6 bases and the J gene lost 7 bases, with 15 bases spanning the gap. Germline V gives CDR1 LNHDA, CDR2 SQIVND (reference sequence). The chain's CDR3 is CASSFRGLGEKLFF. The CDR3 nucleotides are TGTGCCAGTAGCTTCAGGGGATTGGGTGAAAAACTGTTTTTT. The whole variable domain, filled in from reference TRBV19 and TRBJ1-4, reads DGGITQSPKYLFRKEGQNVTLSCEQNLNHDAMYWYRQDPGQGLRLIYYSQIVNDFQKGDIAEGYSVSREKKESFPLTVTSAQKNPTAFYLCASSFRGLGEKLFFGSGTQLSVL.

The chain joins TRBV5-1 to TRBJ2-2; D remains unclear. The CDR3 extends over 15 amino acids. V lost 4 bases to trimming and J lost 6 bases, with 16 bases between them. Germline V gene data show CDR1 as SGHRS and CDR2 as YFSETQ. The CDR3 is CASSPRVSEAGELFF. For the CDR3, the DNA is TGCGCCAGCAGCCCCCGGGTCAGCGAGGCCGGGGAGCTGTTTTTT.

The J gene is TRBJ1-5, the V gene TRBV6-5; TRBD1 matches at 7 bases. The CDR3 runs to 15 residues. CDR1 is MNHEY, CDR2 SVGAGI, per germline. The V gene end was trimmed by 0 bases and the J gene end by 3 bases; junction bases not matched to a gene: 2. CDR3 nucleotide sequence: TGTGCCAGCAGTTACTCTGGGACAGTCAATCAGCCCCAGCATTTT. Translating gives CASSYSGTVNQPQHF.

The rearrangement links TRBV15 to TRBJ1-2; 7 positions agree with TRBD1. CDR3 length: 15 amino acids. The V gene end was trimmed by 1 base and the J gene end by 5 bases; junction bases not matched to a gene: 7. Germline V gives CDR1 LNHNV, CDR2 YYDKDF (reference sequence). For the CDR3, the DNA is TGTGCCACCAGCAGAGGACAGGGCATACTATATGGCTACACCTTC. Translated: CATSRGQGILYGYTF. Full variable domain (rest looked up from reference TRBV15 and TRBJ1-2): DAMVIQNPRYQVTQFGKPVTLSCSQTLNHNVMYWYQQKSSQAPKLLFHYYDKDFNNEADTPDNFQSRRPNTSFCFLDIRSPGLGDTAMYLCATSRGQGILYGYTFGSGTRLTVV.